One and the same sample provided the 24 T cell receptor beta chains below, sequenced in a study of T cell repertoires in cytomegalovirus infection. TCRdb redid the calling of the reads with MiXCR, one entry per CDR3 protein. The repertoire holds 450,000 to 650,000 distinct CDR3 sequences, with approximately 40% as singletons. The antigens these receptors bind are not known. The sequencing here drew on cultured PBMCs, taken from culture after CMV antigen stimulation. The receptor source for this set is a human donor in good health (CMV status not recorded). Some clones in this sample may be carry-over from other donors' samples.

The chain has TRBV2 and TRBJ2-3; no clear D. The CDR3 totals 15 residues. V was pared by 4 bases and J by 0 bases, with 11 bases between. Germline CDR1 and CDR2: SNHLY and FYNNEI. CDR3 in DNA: TGTGCCAGCAGTGTAGTCGATTATAGCACAGATACGCAGTATTTT. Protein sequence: CASSVVDYSTDTQYF.

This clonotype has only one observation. This chain's CDR3 is CATSRTGGNEKLFF. The CDR3 nucleotides are TGTGCCACCTCACGGACAGGAGGGAATGAAAAACTGTTTTTT. The J gene is TRBJ1-4, the V gene TRBV2; 7 bases are a match to TRBD1. CDR1 and CDR2 from the germline V gene are SNHLY and FYNNEI. V gave up 10 bases and J gave up 5 bases; unmatched junction bases: 10. This CDR3 region has 14 residues.

The CDR3, as DNA: TGTGCCAGCAGTTTGGGGAGAATCGAGCAGTACTTC. Protein: CASSLGRIEQYF. This sequence joins TRBV6-2 or TRBV6-3 and TRBJ2-7; possibly TRBD2 for D (5 bases). V lost 4 bases, J lost 6 bases, and 10 bases lay in between. The CDR3 covers 12 residues. Looked up from germline, CDR1 is MNHEY and CDR2 is SVGEGT.

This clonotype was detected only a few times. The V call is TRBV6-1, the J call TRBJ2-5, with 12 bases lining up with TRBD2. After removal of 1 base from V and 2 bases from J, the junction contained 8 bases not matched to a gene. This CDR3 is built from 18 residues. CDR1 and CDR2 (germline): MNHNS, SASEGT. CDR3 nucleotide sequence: TGTGCCAGCAGTGAAGTAACTAGCGGGGGGCCAAAACAAGAGACCCAGTACTTC. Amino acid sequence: CASSEVTSGGPKQETQYF.

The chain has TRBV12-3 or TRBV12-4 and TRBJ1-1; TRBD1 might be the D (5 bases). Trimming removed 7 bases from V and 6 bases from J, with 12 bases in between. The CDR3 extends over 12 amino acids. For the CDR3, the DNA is TGTGCCAGCACCCGACAGATACCTGAAGCTTTCTTT. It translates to CASTRQIPEAFF.

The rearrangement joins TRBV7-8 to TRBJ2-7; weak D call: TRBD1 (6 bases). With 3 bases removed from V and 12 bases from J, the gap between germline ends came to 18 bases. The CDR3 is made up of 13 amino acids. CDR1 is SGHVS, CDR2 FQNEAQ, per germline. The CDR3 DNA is TGTGCCAGCAGCTTGGACACAGGGCAGTTTCCGTACTTC. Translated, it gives CASSLDTGQFPYF.

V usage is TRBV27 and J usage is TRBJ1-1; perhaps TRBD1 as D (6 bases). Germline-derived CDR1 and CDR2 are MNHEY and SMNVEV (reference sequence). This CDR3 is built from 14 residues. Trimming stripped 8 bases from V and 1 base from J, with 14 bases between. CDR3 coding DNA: TGTGCCAGCCTTAAACAGGGATCGAACACTGAAGCTTTCTTT. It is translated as CASLKQGSNTEAFF.

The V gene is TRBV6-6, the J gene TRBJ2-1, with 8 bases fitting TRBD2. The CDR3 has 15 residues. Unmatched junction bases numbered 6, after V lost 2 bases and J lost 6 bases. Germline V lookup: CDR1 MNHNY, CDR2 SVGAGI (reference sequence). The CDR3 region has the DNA TGTGCCAGCAGTTACGTGCGGGGGGCCCGCAATGAGCAGTTCTTC. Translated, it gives CASSYVRGARNEQFF.

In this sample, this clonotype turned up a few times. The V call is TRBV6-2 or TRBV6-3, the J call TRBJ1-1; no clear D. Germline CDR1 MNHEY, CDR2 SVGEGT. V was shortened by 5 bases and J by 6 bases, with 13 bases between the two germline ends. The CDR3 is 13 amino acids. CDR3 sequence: CASSRGTPAEAFF. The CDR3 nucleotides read TGTGCCAGCAGTCGCGGCACGCCCGCTGAAGCTTTCTTT.

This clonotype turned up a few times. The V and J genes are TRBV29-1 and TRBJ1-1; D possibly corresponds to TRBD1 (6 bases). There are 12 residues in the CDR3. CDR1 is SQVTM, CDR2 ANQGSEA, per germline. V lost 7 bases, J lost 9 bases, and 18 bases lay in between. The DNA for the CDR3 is TGCAGCGCCCTACAGGGTGATTCTCAAGCTTTCTTT. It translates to CSALQGDSQAFF.

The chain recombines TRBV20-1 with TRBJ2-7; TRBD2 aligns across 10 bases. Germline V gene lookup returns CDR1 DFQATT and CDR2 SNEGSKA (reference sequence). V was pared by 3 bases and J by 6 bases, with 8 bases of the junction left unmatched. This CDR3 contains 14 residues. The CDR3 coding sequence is TGCAGTGCTAGTCTACTAGCGGGGATTGGCGAGCAGTACTTC. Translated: CSASLLAGIGEQYF.

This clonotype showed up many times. The CDR3 nucleotides are TGTGCCAGCAGCTTATCAGGGGAGTATCGTGGGGCCAACGTCCTGACTTTC. Encoded protein: CASSLSGEYRGANVLTF. This chain uses TRBV7-2 with TRBJ2-6, with a possible D match to TRBD1 (6 bases). V was shortened by 2 bases and J by 3 bases, with 14 bases between the two germline ends. Germline V lookup: CDR1 SGHTA, CDR2 FQGNSA. The CDR3 loop spans 17 amino acids.

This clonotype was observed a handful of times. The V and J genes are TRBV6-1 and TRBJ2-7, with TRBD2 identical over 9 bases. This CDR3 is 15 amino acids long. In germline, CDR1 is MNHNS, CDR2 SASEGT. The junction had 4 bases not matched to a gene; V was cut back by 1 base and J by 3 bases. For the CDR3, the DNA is TGTGCCAGCAGTGAAGGGACTAGCGACCTCTACGAGCAGTACTTC. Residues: CASSEGTSDLYEQYF.

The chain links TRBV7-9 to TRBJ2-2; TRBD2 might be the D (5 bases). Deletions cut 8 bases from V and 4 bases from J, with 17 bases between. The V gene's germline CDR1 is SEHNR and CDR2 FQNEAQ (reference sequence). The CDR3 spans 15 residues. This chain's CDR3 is CASATPGISTGELFF. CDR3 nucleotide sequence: TGTGCCAGCGCAACCCCGGGGATCAGCACCGGGGAGCTGTTTTTT.

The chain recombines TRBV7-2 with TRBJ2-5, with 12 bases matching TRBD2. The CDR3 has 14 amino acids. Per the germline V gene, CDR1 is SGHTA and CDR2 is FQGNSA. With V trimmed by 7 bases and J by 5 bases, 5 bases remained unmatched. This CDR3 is CASTPTSGGETQYF. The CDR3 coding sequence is TGTGCCAGCACACCTACTAGCGGGGGGGAGACCCAGTACTTC.

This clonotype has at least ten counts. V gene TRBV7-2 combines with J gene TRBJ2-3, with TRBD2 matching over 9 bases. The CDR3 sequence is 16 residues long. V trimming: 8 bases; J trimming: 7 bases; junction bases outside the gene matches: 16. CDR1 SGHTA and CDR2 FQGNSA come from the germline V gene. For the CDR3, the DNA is TGTGCCAGCTCACTCCTTCCGGGACTAGCTCAGTATACGCAGTATTTT. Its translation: CASSLLPGLAQYTQYF.

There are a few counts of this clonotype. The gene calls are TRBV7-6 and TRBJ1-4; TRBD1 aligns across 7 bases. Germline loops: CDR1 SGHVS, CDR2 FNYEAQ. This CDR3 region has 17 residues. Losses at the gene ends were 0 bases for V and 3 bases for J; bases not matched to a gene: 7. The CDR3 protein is CASSLALGGHPNEKLFF. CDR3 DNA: TGTGCCAGCAGCTTAGCGCTAGGGGGCCACCCTAATGAAAAACTGTTTTTT.

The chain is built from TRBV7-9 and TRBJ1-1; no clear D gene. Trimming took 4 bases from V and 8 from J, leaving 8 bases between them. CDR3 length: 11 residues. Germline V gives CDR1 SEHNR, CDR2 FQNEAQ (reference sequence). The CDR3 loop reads CASSSAQEAFF. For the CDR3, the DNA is TGTGCCAGCAGCTCTGCCCAGGAAGCTTTCTTT. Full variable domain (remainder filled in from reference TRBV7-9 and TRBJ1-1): DTGVSQNPRHKITKRGQNVTFRCDPISEHNRLYWYRQTLGQGPEFLTYFQNEAQLEKSRLLSDRFSAERPKGSFSTLEIQRTEQGDSAMYLCASSSAQEAFFGQGTRLTVV.

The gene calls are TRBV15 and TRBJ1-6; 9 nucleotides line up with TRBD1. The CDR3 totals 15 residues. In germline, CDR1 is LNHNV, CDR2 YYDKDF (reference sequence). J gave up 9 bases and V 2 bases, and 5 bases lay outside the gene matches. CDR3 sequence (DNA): TGTGCCACCAGCAGAAGGGACAGGGCAGGTTCACCCCTCCACTTT. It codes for CATSRRDRAGSPLHF.

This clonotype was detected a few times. CDR3 amino acids: CASSFQGTKNIQYF. CDR3 DNA: TGTGCCAGCAGCTTCCAGGGTACCAAAAACATTCAGTACTTC. The V gene is TRBV6-5, the J gene TRBJ2-4; tentatively, D is TRBD1 (5 bases). The germline CDR1 and CDR2 sequences are MNHEY and SVGAGI. The V and J ends lost 6 bases and 2 bases respectively, with 11 bases between them. This CDR3 is built from 14 residues.

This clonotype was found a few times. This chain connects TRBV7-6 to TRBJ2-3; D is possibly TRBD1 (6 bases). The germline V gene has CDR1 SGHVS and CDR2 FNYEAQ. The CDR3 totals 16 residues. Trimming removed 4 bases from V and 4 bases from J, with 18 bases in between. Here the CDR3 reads CASSWDTPASADTQYF. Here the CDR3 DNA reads TGTGCCAGCAGCTGGGACACTCCAGCCTCGGCAGATACGCAGTATTTT.

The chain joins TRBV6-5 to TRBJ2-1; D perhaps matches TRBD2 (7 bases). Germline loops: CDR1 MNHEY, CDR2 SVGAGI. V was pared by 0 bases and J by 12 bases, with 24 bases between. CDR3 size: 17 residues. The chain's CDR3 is CASSYSSNREGASRQFF. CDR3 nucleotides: TGTGCCAGCAGTTACTCGAGTAACAGGGAGGGAGCCTCGCGGCAGTTCTTC.

DNA of the CDR3: TGTGCCACCAGCAGAGTTTACCGCGACACAGATACGCAGTATTTT. Its translation: CATSRVYRDTDTQYF. This chain joins TRBV15 and TRBJ2-3; D is undetermined. Germline V gene sequence: CDR1 LNHNV, CDR2 YYDKDF (reference sequence). Trimming left V 1 base short and J 2 bases short, with 10 bases between. CDR3 length: 15 amino acids.

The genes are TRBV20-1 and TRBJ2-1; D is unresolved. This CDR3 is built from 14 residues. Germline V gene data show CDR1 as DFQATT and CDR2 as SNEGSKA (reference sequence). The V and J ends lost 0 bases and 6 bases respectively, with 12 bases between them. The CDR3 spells CSARELVVRNEQFF. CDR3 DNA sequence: TGCAGTGCTAGAGAGTTAGTAGTCCGCAATGAGCAGTTCTTC.